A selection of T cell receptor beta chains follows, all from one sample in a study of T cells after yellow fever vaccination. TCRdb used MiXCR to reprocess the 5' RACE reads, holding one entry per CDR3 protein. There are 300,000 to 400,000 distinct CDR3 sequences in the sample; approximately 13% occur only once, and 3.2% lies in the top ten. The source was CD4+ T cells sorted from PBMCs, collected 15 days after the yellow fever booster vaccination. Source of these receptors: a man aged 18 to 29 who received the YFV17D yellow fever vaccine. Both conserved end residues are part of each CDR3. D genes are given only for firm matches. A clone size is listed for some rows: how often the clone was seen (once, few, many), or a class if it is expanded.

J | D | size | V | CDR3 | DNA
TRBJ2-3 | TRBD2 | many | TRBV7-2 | CASSLIAGGSTDTQYF | TGTGCCAGCAGCTTAATTGCGGGGGGGAGCACAGATACGCAGTATTTT
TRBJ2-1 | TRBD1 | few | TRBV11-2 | CASSLEGTGGSSFSYNEQFF | TGTGCCAGCAGCTTAGAGGGGACAGGGGGCAGTTCCTTCTCCTACAATGAGCAGTTCTTC
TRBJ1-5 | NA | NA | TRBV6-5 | CASSYRREGNQPQHF | TGTGCCAGCAGTTACAGGCGGGAGGGCAATCAGCCCCAGCATTTT
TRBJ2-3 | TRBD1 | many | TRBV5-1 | CASSRTGIGSDTQYF | TGCGCCAGCAGCCGGACAGGGATCGGCTCAGATACGCAGTATTTT
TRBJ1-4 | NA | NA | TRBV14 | CASSQRQDAEKLFF | TGTGCCAGCAGCCAACGACAGGACGCTGAAAAACTGTTTTTT
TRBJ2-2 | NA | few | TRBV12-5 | CASGLRGQAGELFF | TGTGCTAGTGGTTTACGGGGTCAGGCCGGGGAGCTGTTTTTT
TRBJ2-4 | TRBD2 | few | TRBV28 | CASSPSFGTIFAKNIQYF | TGTGCCAGCAGTCCCTCATTCGGGACTATATTTGCCAAAAACATTCAGTACTTC
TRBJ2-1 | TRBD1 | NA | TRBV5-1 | CASSLPGQGFGSEQFF | TGCGCCAGCAGCTTACCGGGACAGGGTTTTGGGAGTGAGCAGTTCTTC
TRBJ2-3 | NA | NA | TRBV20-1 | CSAHRTGTDTQYF | TGCAGTGCTCACCGGACGGGCACAGATACGCAGTATTTT
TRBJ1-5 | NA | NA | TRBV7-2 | CASTRDNQPQHF | TGTGCCAGCACCAGGGACAATCAGCCCCAGCATTTT
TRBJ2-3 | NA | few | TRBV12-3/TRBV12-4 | CASSRSKGGAGAQDTQYF | TGTGCCAGCAGCCGATCGAAAGGGGGGGCAGGGGCACAAGATACGCAGTATTTT
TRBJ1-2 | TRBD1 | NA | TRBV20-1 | CSAPTGTELIYGYTF | TGCAGTGCCCCAACCGGGACAGAACTAATTTATGGCTACACCTTC
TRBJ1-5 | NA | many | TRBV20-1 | CSARVLALNQPQHF | TGCAGTGCTAGAGTTCTGGCTTTGAATCAGCCCCAGCATTTT
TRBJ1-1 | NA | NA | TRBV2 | CASSERTEAFF | TGTGCCAGCAGTGAAAGGACTGAAGCTTTCTTT
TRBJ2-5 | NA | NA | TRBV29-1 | CSVEDLGVSETQYF | TGCAGCGTTGAAGATCTAGGGGTTAGTGAGACCCAGTACTTC
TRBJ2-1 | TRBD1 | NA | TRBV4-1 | CASSQDRVGTGGEQFF | TGCGCCAGCAGCCAAGATAGGGTTGGGACAGGGGGTGAGCAGTTCTTC
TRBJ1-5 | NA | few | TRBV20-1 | CSARSPSNQPQHF | TGCAGTGCTAGAAGTCCCAGCAATCAGCCCCAGCATTTT
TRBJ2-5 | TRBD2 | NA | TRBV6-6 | CASSYGSRGGTQYF | TGTGCCAGCAGTTATGGCTCCCGGGGGGGCACCCAGTACTTC
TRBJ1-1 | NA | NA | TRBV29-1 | CSILGYTEAFF | TGCAGCATTCTCGGGTACACTGAAGCTTTCTTT
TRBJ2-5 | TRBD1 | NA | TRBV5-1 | CASSPVTQGLSETQYF | TGCGCCAGCAGCCCGGTTACACAGGGGCTGTCGGAGACCCAGTACTTC
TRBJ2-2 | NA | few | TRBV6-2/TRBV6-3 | CASSSPAARNTGELFF | TGTGCCAGCAGTTCTCCCGCCGCCAGGAACACCGGGGAGCTGTTTTTT
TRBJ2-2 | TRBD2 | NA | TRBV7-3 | CASSPGGGANTGELFF | TGTGCCAGCAGCCCCGGCGGGGGGGCGAACACCGGGGAGCTGTTTTTT
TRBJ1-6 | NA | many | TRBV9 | CASSEEGRNSPLHF | TGTGCCAGCAGCGAGGAGGGGAGAAACTCACCCCTCCACTTT
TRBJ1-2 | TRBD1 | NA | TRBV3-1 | CASSPSDRGNYGYTF | TGTGCCAGCAGCCCTTCGGACAGGGGGAATTATGGCTACACCTTC
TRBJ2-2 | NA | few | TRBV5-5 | CASSLGGQHTGELFF | TGTGCCAGCAGCCTGGGGGGACAACACACCGGGGAGCTGTTTTTT
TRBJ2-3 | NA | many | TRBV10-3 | CAISAYSTDTQYF | TGTGCCATCAGTGCCTACTCGACAGATACGCAGTATTTT
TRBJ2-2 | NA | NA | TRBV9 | CASSEMTWGNPGELFF | TGTGCCAGCAGCGAGATGACATGGGGTAACCCCGGGGAGCTGTTTTTT
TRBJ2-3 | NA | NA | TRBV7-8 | CASSLGASYTQYF | TGTGCCAGCAGCTTAGGAGCCTCTTATACGCAGTATTTT
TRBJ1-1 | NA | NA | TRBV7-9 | CASSLVGGEAFF | TGTGCCAGCAGCTTAGTCGGGGGAGAAGCTTTCTTT
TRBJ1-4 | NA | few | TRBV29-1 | CSALEVEKLFF | TGCAGCGCCTTGGAGGTTGAAAAACTGTTTTTT
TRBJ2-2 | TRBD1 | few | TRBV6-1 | CASSEISGQGRVTGELFF | TGTGCCAGCAGTGAGATCTCGGGACAGGGGAGAGTGACCGGGGAGCTGTTTTTT
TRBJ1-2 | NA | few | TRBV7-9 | CASSLAGFNYGYTF | TGTGCCAGCAGCTTAGCCGGGTTTAACTATGGCTACACCTTC
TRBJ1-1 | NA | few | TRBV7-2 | CASSLDQGGTEAFF | TGTGCCAGCAGCTTAGACCAGGGCGGCACTGAAGCTTTCTTT
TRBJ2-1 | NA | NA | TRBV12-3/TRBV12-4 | CASSLRRDMGFF | TGTGCCAGCAGTCTTAGACGGGACATGGGGTTCTTC
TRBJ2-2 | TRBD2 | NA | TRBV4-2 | CASSQDRASGVNGELFF | TGTGCCAGCAGCCAAGACCGGGCTAGCGGGGTAAACGGGGAGCTGTTTTTT
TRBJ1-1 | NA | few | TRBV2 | CASRSLATEAFF | TGTGCCAGCAGGTCGTTGGCCACTGAAGCTTTCTTT
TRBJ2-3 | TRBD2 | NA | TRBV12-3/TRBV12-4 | CASSPKGTSGGLDTQYF | TGTGCCAGCAGTCCTAAGGGGACTAGCGGGGGGTTAGATACGCAGTATTTT
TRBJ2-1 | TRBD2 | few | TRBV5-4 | CASSWIGGLAGYNEQFF | TGTGCCAGCAGCTGGATCGGCGGACTAGCGGGATACAATGAGCAGTTCTTC
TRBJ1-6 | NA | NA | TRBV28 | CASSLGWGKGHSPLHF | TGTGCCAGCAGTTTGGGCTGGGGGAAGGGGCATTCACCCCTCCACTTT
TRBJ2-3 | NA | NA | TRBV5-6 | CASSFSSSGDTQYF | TGTGCCAGCAGCTTTAGTTCGAGTGGAGATACGCAGTATTTT
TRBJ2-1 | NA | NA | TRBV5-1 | CASRGGFEQFF | TGCGCCAGCAGAGGGGGATTTGAGCAGTTCTTC
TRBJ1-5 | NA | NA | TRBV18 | CASSPDSSRDQPQHF | TGTGCCAGCTCACCAGACAGCAGCCGCGATCAGCCCCAGCATTTT
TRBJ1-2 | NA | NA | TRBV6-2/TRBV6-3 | CASSYAAYGYTF | TGTGCCAGCAGTTACGCAGCCTATGGCTACACCTTC
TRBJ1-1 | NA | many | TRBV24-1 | CATSDSLGAATEAFF | TGTGCCACCAGTGATAGTCTGGGGGCGGCCACTGAAGCTTTCTTT
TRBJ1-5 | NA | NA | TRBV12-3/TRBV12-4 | CASSSAGIQPQHF | TGTGCCAGCAGTTCCGCAGGTATTCAGCCCCAGCATTTT
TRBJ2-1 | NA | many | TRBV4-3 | CASSQESVYNEQFF | TGCGCCAGCAGCCAAGAATCAGTGTACAATGAGCAGTTCTTC